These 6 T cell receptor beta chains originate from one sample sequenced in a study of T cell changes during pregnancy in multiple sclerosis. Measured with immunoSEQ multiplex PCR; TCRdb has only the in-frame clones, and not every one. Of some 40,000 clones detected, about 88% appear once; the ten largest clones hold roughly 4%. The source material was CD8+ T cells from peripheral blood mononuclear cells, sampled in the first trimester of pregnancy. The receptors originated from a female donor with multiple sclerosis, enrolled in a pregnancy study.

The DNA for the CDR3 is TGCGCCAGCAGCTTGGGAGGAGGGGTCAGTGAAAAACTGTTTTTT. This sequence encodes CASSLGGGVSEKLFF. The chain combines TRBV5-1 with TRBJ1-4, with D maybe TRBD1 (5 bases). The CDR3 has 15 residues. The V gene lost 0 bases and the J gene lost 7 bases, with 13 bases spanning the gap. Germline loops: CDR1 SGHRS, CDR2 YFSETQ.

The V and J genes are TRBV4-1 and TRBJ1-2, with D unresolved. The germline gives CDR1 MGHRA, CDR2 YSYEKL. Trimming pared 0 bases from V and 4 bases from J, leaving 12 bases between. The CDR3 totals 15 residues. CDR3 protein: CASSQEKGRIYGYTF. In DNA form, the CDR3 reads TGCGCCAGCAGCCAAGAGAAAGGGAGGATCTATGGCTACACCTTC.

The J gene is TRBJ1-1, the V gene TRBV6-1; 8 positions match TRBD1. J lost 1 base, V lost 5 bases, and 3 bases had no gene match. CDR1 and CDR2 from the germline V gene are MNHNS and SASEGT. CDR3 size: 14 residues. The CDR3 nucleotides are TGTGCCAGCAGTATGACAGGGGAGAACACTGAAGCTTTCTTT. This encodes CASSMTGENTEAFF.

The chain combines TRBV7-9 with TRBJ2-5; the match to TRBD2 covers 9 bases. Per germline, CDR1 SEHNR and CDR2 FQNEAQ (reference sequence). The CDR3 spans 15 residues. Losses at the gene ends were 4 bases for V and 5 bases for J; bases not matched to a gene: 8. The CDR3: CASSSFSGGRETQYF. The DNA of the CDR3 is TGTGCCAGCAGCTCCTTTAGCGGGGGACGGGAGACCCAGTACTTC. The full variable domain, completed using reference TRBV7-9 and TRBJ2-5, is DTGVSQNPRHKITKRGQNVTFRCDPISEHNRLYWYRQTLGQGPEFLTYFQNEAQLEKSRLLSDRFSAERPKGSFSTLEIQRTEQGDSAMYLCASSSFSGGRETQYFGPGTRLLVL.

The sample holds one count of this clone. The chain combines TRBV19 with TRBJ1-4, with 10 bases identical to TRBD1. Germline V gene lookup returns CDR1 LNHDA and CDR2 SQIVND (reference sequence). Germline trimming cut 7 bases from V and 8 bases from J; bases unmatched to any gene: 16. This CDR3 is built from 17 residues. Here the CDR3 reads CASNQGRRQGAREKLFF. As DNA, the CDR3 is TGTGCCAGTAATCAAGGGCGCCGACAGGGGGCAAGGGAAAAACTGTTTTTT. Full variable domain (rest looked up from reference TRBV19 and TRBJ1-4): DGGITQSPKYLFRKEGQNVTLSCEQNLNHDAMYWYRQDPGQGLRLIYYSQIVNDFQKGDIAEGYSVSREKKESFPLTVTSAQKNPTAFYLCASNQGRRQGAREKLFFGSGTQLSVL.

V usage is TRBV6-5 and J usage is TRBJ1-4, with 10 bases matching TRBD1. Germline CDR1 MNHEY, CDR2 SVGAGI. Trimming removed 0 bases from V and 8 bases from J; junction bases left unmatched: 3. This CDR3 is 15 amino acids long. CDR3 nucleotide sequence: TGTGCCAGCAGTTACTCGACAGGGGGCATAGAAAAACTGTTTTTT. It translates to CASSYSTGGIEKLFF.